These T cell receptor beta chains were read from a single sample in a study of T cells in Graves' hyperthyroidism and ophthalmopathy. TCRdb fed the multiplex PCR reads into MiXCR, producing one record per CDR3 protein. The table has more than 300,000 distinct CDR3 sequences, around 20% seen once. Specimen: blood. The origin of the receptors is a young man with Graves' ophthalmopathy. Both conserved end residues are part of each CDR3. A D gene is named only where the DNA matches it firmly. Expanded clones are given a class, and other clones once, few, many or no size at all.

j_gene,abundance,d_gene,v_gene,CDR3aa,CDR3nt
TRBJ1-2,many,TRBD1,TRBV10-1,CASSGQGNYGYTF,TGCGCCAGCAGTGGACAGGGGAACTATGGCTACACCTTC
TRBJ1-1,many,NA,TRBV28,CASRRTAITEAFF,TGTGCCAGCAGAAGGACTGCCATCACTGAAGCTTTCTTT
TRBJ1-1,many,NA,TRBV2,CASSAGENTEAFF,TGTGCCAGCAGTGCTGGCGAAAACACTGAAGCTTTCTTT
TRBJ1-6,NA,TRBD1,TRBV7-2,CASSLLADRDNSPLHF,TGTGCCAGCAGCTTACTAGCGGACAGGGATAATTCACCCCTCCACTTT
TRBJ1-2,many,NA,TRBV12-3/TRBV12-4,CASSLGPGNYGYTF,TGTGCCAGCAGTTTAGGCCCAGGGAACTATGGCTACACCTTC
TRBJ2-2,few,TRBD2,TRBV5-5,CASSLASGATGELFF,TGTGCCAGCAGCTTGGCTAGCGGGGCTACCGGGGAGCTGTTTTTT
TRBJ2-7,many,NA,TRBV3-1,CASSSRSSYEQYF,TGTGCCAGCAGTAGTCGGAGCTCCTACGAGCAGTACTTC
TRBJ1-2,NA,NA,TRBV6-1,CASSEAGSLSEGYTF,TGTGCCAGCAGTGAAGCGGGCAGCCTTAGTGAGGGCTACACCTTC
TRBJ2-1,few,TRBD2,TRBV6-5,CASSYTRAWGGYNEQFF,TGTGCCAGCAGTTACACTAGGGCATGGGGGGGGTATAATGAGCAGTTCTTC
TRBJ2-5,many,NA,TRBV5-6,CASSLAVQETQYF,TGTGCCAGCAGCTTGGCTGTCCAAGAGACCCAGTACTTC
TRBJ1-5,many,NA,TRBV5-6,CASNRGGGGGQPQHF,TGTGCCAGCAACCGCGGCGGCGGCGGGGGTCAGCCCCAGCATTTT
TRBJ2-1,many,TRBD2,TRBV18,CASSPEIAGGLNEQFF,TGTGCCAGCTCACCAGAGATAGCGGGGGGTCTCAATGAGCAGTTCTTC
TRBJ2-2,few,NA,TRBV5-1,CASMEVGTGELFF,TGCGCCAGCATGGAGGTCGGGACCGGGGAGCTGTTTTTT
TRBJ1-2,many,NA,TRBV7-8,CASSLGPNYGYTF,TGTGCCAGCAGTTTAGGCCCCAACTATGGCTACACCTTC
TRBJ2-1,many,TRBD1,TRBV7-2,CASSLARGGTGSYNEQFF,TGTGCCAGCAGCTTAGCGCGAGGGGGGACAGGGTCCTACAATGAGCAGTTCTTC
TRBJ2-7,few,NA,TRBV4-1,CASSQTVSYEQYF,TGCGCCAGCAGCCAGACGGTCTCCTACGAGCAGTACTTC
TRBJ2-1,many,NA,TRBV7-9,CASNRGEQFF,TGTGCCAGCAATAGGGGGGAGCAGTTCTTC
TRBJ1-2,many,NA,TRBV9,CASSRGDGYTF,TGTGCCAGCAGCAGGGGGGATGGCTACACCTTC
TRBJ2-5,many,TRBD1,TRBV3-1,CASSQGDSQETQYF,TGTGCCAGCAGCCAAGGGGACAGCCAAGAGACCCAGTACTTC
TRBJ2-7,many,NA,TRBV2,CANAQGSYEQYF,TGTGCCAACGCCCAGGGCTCCTACGAGCAGTACTTC
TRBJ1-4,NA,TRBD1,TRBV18,CASSGDRSNEKLFF,TGTGCCAGCTCCGGGGACAGATCGAATGAAAAACTGTTTTTT
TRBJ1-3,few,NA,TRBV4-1,CASSQAGRVGNTIYF,TGCGCCAGCAGCCAAGCCGGCAGGGTCGGAAACACCATATATTTT
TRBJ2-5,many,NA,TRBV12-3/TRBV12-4,CASSLVTGAGETQYF,TGTGCCAGCAGTTTAGTAACGGGGGCCGGGGAGACCCAGTACTTC
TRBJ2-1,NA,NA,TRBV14,CASSRASEYNEQFF,TGTGCCAGCAGCCGGGCCAGTGAGTACAATGAGCAGTTCTTC
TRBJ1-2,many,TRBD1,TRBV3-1,CASSPRTGRGYGYTF,TGTGCCAGCAGCCCCCGGACAGGGCGCGGGTATGGCTACACCTTC
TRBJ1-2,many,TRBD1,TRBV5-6,CASSPDRARDYTF,TGTGCCAGCAGCCCGGACAGGGCTAGAGACTACACCTTC